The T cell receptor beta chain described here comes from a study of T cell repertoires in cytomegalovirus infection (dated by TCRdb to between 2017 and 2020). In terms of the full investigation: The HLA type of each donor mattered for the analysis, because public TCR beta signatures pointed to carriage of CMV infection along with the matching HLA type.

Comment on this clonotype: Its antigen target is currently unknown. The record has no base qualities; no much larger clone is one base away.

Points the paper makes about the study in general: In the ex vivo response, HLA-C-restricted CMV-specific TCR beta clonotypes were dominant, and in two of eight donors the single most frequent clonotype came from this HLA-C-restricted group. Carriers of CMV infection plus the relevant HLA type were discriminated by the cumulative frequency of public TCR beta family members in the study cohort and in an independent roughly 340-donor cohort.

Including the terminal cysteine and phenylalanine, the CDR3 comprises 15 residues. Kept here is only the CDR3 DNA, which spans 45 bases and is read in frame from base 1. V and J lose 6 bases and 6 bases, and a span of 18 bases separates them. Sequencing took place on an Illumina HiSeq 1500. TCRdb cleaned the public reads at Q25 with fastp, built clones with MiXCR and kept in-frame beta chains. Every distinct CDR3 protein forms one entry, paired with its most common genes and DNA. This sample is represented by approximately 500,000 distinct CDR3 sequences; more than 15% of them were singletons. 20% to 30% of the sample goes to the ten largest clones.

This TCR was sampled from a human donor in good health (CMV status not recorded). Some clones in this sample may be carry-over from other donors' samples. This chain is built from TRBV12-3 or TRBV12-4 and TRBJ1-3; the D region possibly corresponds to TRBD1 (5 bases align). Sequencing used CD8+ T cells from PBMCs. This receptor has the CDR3 CASRDLRGPINTIYF. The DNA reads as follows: TGTGCCAGCAGGGACCTTAGGGGACCCATAAACACCATATATTTT.